The rows below give T cell receptor beta chains drawn from one sample of a study of T cells in Graves' hyperthyroidism and ophthalmopathy. From the multiplex PCR reads, TCRdb called clonotypes with MiXCR, one entry per CDR3 protein. The sample holds fewer than 700,000 distinct CDR3 sequences, about 17% seen once. Source material: blood. The receptors shown here come from a woman aged 25 to 39 with Graves' hyperthyroidism. CDR3s include the opening cysteine and the closing phenylalanine or tryptophan.

TRBJ2-1	TRBV20-1	CSADDRGYEQFF
TRBJ1-5	TRBV7-2	CASSLRFGTENQPQHF
TRBJ2-6	TRBV6-1	CARERQAGRSVTGANVLTF
TRBJ2-3	TRBV20-1	CSANFYLNPVADTQYF
TRBJ1-2	TRBV28	CASRSQQGSDFNTF
TRBJ2-1	TRBV29-1	CSVEDLGLAGTRGQFF
TRBJ1-2	TRBV20-1	CSVRGYTF
TRBJ2-3	TRBV5-1	CASSRTGATDTQYF
TRBJ2-1	TRBV12-3/TRBV12-4	CASSSLGGRSNEQFF
TRBJ2-1	TRBV20-1	CSARSSSSYNEQFF
TRBJ2-7	TRBV6-1	CASSRGLAGYEQYF
TRBJ2-5	TRBV28	CASSPPGGTSAMGYHF
TRBJ1-5	TRBV20-1	CSASGTLSNQPQHF
TRBJ2-7	TRBV20-1	CSARELAEIYEQYF